This paragraph covers one TCR beta chain sequence. The antigen remains undetermined. This CDR3 spans 13 amino acids. The germline V and J ends were trimmed by 7 bases and 9 bases, with 16 bases remaining between them. This entry is derived from a study of vaccination and CD4 T cells after COVID-19. The Oncomine TCR Beta short-read assay sequenced DNA from cultured CD4+ T cells. The authors extracted genomic DNA from cultured CD4+ T cells. TCRdb passed the PCR reads through MiXCR, listing each CDR3 protein once. The table has 6,900 or so distinct CDR3 sequences, about 35% seen once. The treatment denotes: approximately 10-day PBMC culture with coronavirus spike peptide pools or control peptides (ViraFEST assay). Ahead of the COVID-19 pandemic (2011-2018), the CD4+ T cells of the unexposed donor were collected. First, ViraFEST expanded antigen-specific T cells with peptide pools, and next it sequenced the TCRs.

Specimen: CD4+ T cells from blood, cultured in vitro. This receptor was obtained from a human donor in good health. The chain is built from TRBV12-3 or TRBV12-4 and TRBJ2-4; D tentatively reads TRBD1 or TRBD2 (5 bases each). CDR3 protein: CASTPQSGGIQYF. The CDR3 DNA is TGTGCCAGCACCCCACAGTCTGGGGGCATTCAGTACTTC.